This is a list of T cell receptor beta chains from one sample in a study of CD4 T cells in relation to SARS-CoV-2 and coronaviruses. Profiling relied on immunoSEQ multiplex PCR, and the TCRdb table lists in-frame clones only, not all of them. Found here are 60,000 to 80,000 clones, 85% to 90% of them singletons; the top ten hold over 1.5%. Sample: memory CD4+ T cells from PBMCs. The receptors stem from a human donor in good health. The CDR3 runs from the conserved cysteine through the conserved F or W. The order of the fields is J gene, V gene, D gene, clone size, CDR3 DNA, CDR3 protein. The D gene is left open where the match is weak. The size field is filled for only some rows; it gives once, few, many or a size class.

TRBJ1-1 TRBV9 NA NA TGTGCCAGCAGCTTCCAGGGGAACACTGAAGCTTTCTTT CASSFQGNTEAFF
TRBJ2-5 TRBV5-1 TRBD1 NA TGCGCCAGCAGCCCTGGGACAGGTCGGCACCAAGAGACCCAGTACTTC CASSPGTGRHQETQYF
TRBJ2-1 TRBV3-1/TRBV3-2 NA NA TGTGCCAGCAGCCGAGAGTACAGTTCCTACAATGAGCAGTTCTTC CASSREYSSYNEQFF
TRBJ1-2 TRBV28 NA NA TGTGCCAGCAGACAGACAGGTCTCTATGGCTACACCTTC CASRQTGLYGYTF
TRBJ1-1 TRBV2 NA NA TGTGCCAGCAGTCTGACAGGAGATGAAGCTTTCTTT CASSLTGDEAFF
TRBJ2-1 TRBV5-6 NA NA TGTGCCAGCAGCGCAGGGACGGGCCGCTACAATGAGCAGTTCTTC CASSAGTGRYNEQFF
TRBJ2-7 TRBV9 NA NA TGTGCCAGCAGCCCCAATCTTTATGGCTACGAGCAGTACTTC CASSPNLYGYEQYF
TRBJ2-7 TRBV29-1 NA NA TGCAGCGTTGTACGGACTCTCCGGGGATACGAGCAGTACTTC CSVVRTLRGYEQYF
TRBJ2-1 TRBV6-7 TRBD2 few TGTGCCAGCAGTTACCATATCGCGGAGCGGGGGGCACCCTACAATGAGCAGTTCTTC CASSYHIAERGAPYNEQFF
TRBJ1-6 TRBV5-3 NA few TGTGCCAGAAGCCTTTCTTGGAGGACCAATTCACCCCTCCACTTT CARSLSWRTNSPLHF
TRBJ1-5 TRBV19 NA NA TGTGCCAGTAGTATACAAGCACAGGGTCGTCAGCCCCAGCATTTT CASSIQAQGRQPQHF
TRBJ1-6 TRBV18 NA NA TGTGCCAGCTCACCAGAGATAGGGGGTAATTCACCCCTCCACTTT CASSPEIGGNSPLHF
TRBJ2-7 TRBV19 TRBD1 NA TGTGCCAGTAGTACGGGACAGGGGGTGCGGGAGCAGTACTTC CASSTGQGVREQYF
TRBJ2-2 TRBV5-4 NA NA TGTGCCAGCAGCGCAGGTAACCCGGGAACCGCCGGGGAGCTGTTTTTT CASSAGNPGTAGELFF
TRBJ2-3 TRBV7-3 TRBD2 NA TGTGCCAGCAGCCGTACTAGCGGGAGGAGCACAGATACGCAGTATTTT CASSRTSGRSTDTQYF
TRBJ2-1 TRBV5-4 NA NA TGTGCCAGCAGCTTGGGGACAGAGCAGTTCTTC CASSLGTEQFF
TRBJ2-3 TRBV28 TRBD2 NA TGTGCCAGCAGTTTATTAGGGGCTAGCGGGACTCGGCAGTATTTT CASSLLGASGTRQYF
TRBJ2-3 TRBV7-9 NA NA TGTGCCAGCAGGGGGTGGGGCAAAGATCAAGATACGCAGTATTTT CASRGWGKDQDTQYF
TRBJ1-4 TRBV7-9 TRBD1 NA TGTGCCAGCAGGCGAGGACAGGACTCTAATGAAAAACTGTTTTTT CASRRGQDSNEKLFF
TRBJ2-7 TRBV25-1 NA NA TGTGCCAGCACTGGGGCAGGGTCCTACGAGCAGTACTTC CASTGAGSYEQYF
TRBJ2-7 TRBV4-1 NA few TGCGCCAGCAGCCAAACGGGCAGTCTCTCCTACGAGCAGTACTTC CASSQTGSLSYEQYF
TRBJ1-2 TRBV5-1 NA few TGCGCCAGCAGCCGGGAGGGGGAAGCTAACTATGGCTACACCTTC CASSREGEANYGYTF
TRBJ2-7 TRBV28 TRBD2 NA TGTGCCAGCAGTTTACGGACTAGCGTAGACTACGAGCAGTACTTC CASSLRTSVDYEQYF
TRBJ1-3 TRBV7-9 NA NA TGTGCCAGCAGCTTAGTACAAACCGGGACTGTGTACTCTGGAAACACCATATATTTT CASSLVQTGTVYSGNTIYF
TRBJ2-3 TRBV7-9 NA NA TGTGCCAGCAGCTTAGGCGATCGCGACAAGAGCACAGATACGCAGTATTTT CASSLGDRDKSTDTQYF
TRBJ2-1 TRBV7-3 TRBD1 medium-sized TGTGCCAGCAGCTTACTAACGACAGGGGCCTCCAATGAGCAGTTCTTC CASSLLTTGASNEQFF
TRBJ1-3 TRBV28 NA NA TGTGCCAGCAGCCGGGACATATCGGGAAACACCATATATTTT CASSRDISGNTIYF
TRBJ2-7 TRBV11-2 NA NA TGTGCCAGCAGCTTATACGAGCAGTACTTC CASSLYEQYF
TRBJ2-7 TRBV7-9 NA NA TGTGCCAGCAGCCCAGCCACGGGCTACGAGCAGTACTTC CASSPATGYEQYF
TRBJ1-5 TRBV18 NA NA TGTGCCAGCTCACCATGGACGGATCAGCCCCAGCATTTT CASSPWTDQPQHF
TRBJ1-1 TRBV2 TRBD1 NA TGTGCCAGCACGGGAAATAGACAGGGCGGTGAAGCTTTCTTT CASTGNRQGGEAFF
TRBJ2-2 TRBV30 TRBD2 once TGTGCCTGGAGTGTCTGGGGGGGTCGCACCGGGGAGCTGTTTTTT CAWSVWGGRTGELFF
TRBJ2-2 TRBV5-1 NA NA TGCGCCAGCAAGAGGCGGTTGGAAACGAACACCGGGGAGCTGTTTTTT CASKRRLETNTGELFF
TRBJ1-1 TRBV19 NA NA TGTGCCAGTAGTATGGGCCTGAACACTGAAGCTTTCTTT CASSMGLNTEAFF
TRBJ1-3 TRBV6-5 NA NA TGTGCCAGCAGTCGACAGCGCTCTGGAAACACCATATATTTT CASSRQRSGNTIYF
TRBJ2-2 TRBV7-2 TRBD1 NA TGTGCCAGCAGCACACAGGGGTTGTCCACCGGGGAGCTGTTTTTT CASSTQGLSTGELFF
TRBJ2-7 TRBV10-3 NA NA TGTGCCATCAGTAGGGACTTCTCCTACGAGCAGTACTTC CAISRDFSYEQYF
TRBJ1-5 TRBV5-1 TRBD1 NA TGCGCCAGCAGCTTGGTCGGACAGGGTAATGGGCCCCAGCATTTT CASSLVGQGNGPQHF
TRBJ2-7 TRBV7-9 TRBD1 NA TGTGCCAGCAGCTCCCCCGGGACAGGCTTGTCGGACGAGCAGTACTTC CASSSPGTGLSDEQYF
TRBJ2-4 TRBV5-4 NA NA TGTGCCAGCAGCTTGGGATGGGACTTAAAAAACATTCAGTACTTC CASSLGWDLKNIQYF